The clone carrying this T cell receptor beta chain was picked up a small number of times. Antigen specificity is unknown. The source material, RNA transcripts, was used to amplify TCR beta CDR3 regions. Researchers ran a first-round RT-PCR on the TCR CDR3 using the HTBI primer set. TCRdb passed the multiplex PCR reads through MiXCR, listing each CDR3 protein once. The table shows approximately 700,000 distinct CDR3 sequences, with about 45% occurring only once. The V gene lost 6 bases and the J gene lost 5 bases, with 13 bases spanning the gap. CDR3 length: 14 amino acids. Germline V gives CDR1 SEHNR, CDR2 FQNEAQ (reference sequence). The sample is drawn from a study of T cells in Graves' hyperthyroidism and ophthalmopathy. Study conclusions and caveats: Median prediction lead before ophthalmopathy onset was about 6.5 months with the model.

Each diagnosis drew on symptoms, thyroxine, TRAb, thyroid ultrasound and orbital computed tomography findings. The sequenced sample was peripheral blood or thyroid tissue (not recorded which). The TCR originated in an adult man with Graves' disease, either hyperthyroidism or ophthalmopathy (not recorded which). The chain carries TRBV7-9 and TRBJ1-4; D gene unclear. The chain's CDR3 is CASSTGRRNEKLFF. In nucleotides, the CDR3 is TGTGCCAGCAGTACCGGACGGAGGAATGAAAAACTGTTTTTT.